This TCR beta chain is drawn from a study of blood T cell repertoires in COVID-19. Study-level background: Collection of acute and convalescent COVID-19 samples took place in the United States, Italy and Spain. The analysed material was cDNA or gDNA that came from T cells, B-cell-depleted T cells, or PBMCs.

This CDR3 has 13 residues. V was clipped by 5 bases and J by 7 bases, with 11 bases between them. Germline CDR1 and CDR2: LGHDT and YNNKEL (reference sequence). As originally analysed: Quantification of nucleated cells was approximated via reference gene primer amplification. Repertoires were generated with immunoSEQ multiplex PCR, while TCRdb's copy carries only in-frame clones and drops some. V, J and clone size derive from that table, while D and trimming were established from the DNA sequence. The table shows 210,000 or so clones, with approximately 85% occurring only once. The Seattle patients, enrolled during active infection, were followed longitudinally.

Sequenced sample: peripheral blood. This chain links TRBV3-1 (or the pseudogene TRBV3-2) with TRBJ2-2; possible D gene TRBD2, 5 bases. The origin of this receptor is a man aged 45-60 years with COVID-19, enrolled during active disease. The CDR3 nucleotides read TGTGCCAGCAGCATAGGACTCCTCGGGGAGCTGTTTTTT. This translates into CASSIGLLGELFF.